The source of this T cell receptor (beta chain) is a study of T cell responses to AZD1222 COVID-19 vaccine. Study observations and caveats: Reportedly, nearly half the spike-specific TCRs target unmutated variant regions.

Trimming shortened V by 5 bases and J by 6 bases, and 20 bases separated the two germline ends. This CDR3 has 15 amino acids. Germline V CDR1 and CDR2: SGDLS, YYNGEE. A remark on this clone: Its antigen is not identified.

The assay was immunoSEQ multiplex PCR, and TCRdb's table has in-frame clones only and misses some. The sample records about 130,000 clones, about 93% being singletons. The sequence was collected from an adult in good health. The chain carries TRBV9 and TRBJ1-1; D is ambiguous. The starting material was peripheral blood, obtained on day 0 of AZD1222 vaccination. The CDR3 DNA reads as TGTGCCAGCAGTAGACGGGCTGGGCCTCCGGCTGAAGCTTTCTTT. It is translated as CASSRRAGPPAEAFF.